The clone carrying this T cell receptor (beta chain) was seen many times. TCRdb independently ran MiXCR on the 5' RACE reads; one entry per CDR3 protein. The table records roughly 30,000 distinct CDR3 sequences, 6.3% of them present only once. V gave up 6 bases and J gave up 0 bases, with 15 bases separating them. The CDR3 contains 14 residues. Germline-derived CDR1 and CDR2 are SQVTM and ANQGSEA. The sample belongs to a study of T cells after yellow fever vaccination. Study at large: Sorting by CD3, CD45RA, CCR7 and CD95 gave EM, EMRA, CM and Tscm subsets. Study results and caveats: Subsequent to the booster, the majority of primary-vaccination clones reappeared (around 96% CD4, 88% CD8). Among sorted memory subsets on day 0, almost all vaccine-responding clonotypes fell below detection.

The J gene is TRBJ2-7, the V gene TRBV29-1; D possibly uses TRBD1 or TRBD2 (5 bases each). This specimen was PBMCs, either bulk or a sorted T-cell subset (CD4+, CD8+, memory, or dextramer-sorted; not recorded which), taken on the day of the yellow fever booster vaccination. This receptor was obtained from a man aged 25-45 years who received the YFV17D yellow fever vaccine. In nucleotides, the CDR3 is TGCAGCGTCTCCGGGACGTCGACCTCCTACGAGCAGTACTTC. Protein product: CSVSGTSTSYEQYF.